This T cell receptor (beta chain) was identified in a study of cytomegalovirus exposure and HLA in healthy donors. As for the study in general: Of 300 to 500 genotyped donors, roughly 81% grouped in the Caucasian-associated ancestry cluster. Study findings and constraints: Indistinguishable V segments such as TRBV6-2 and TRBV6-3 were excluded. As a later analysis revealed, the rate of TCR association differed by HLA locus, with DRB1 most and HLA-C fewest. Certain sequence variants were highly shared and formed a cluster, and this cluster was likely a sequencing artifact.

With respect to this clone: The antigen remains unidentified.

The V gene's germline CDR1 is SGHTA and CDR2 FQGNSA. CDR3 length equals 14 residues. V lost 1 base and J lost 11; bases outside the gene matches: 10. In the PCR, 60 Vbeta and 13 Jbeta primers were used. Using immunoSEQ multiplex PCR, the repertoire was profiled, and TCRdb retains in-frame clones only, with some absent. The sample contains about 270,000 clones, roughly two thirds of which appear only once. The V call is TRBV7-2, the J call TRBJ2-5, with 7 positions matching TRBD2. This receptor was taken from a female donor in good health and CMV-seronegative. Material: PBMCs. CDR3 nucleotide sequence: TGTGCCAGCAGCTTAGGTCTGGGGACTACAGAGCAGTACTTC. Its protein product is CASSLGLGTTEQYF.